This T cell receptor beta chain was sequenced during a study of T-cell reconstitution after alpha-beta-depleted transplantation in children (dated by TCRdb to 2016 to 2017). About the study as a whole: Using TCR repertoire profiling, the study followed T-cell immune reconstitution in a quantitative way in children after TCRalphabeta/CD19-depleted allogeneic hematopoietic cell transplantation.

What the research found in general, with its limitations: In some patients, the high TCRbeta diversity seen at day 60 was put down to recipient T cells and intrathymic progenitors that had survived conditioning. The frequencies of hyperexpanded clones fell over the following months, and after one year, T-cell counts and TCRbeta diversity were mostly attributed to newly produced T cells. The apparently early recovery of alphabetaT-cell counts about two months after transplant reportedly depended on only several hundred rapidly expanded clones that came from non-depleted graft cells.

This clonotype was found a few times. This receptor's antigen is unknown. No much larger clone is present one base from it, and per-base qualities are unavailable. The treatment or condition label corresponds to: allogeneic hematopoietic cell transplantation with graft depleted of TCRalphabeta T cells and CD19 B cells. TCRalphabeta/CD19-depleted allogeneic hematopoietic cell grafts were given to the transplant recipients, all of whom were children. Cut back by 4 bases and 2 bases, the V and J ends lie 5 bases apart. The CDR3 starts with the cysteine, ends with the phenylalanine, and has 11 residues. Of the read, only the CDR3 DNA is kept; its 33 bases are in frame from base 1. Taken from the germline V gene, the CDR1 and CDR2 loops are SQVTM and ANQGSEA. The library was produced with PCR. Sequencing took place on an Illumina HiSeq 2500. Molecular barcoding was employed in the preparation of TCR libraries, with unique molecular identifiers being used to normalize TCRbeta repertoire quantification. TCRdb took the public reads, trimmed them with fastp at Q25, ran MiXCR for clone calling and kept in-frame beta chains. Each CDR3 protein gets just one entry, which takes the most common genes and DNA from the rows behind it. A total of 450,000 to 600,000 distinct CDR3 sequences appear in this sample, over 10% of them only once. Approximately 2% of the sample rests with the top ten.

The origin of this receptor is a male patient younger than 18 who had a stem cell transplant for acute myeloid leukemia, so the T cells may come from the graft donor. The chain is assembled from TRBV29-1 and TRBJ1-1, with an unclear D gene assignment. This specimen consisted of PBMCs, mostly from graft donor cells, obtained 360 days after TCRalphabeta/CD19-depleted stem cell transplant. The CDR3 protein sequence reads: CSVGHNTEAFF. The DNA is TGCAGCGTTGGACACAACACTGAAGCTTTCTTT.